This T cell receptor beta chain came from a study of blood T cell repertoires in COVID-19. The overall study: T cells, B-cell-depleted T cells, or PBMCs supplied cDNA or gDNA.

Looked up from germline, CDR1 is MNHEY and CDR2 is SVGAGI. Trimming pared 5 bases from V and 0 bases from J, leaving 10 bases between. The CDR3 spans 14 residues. Sequenced by immunoSEQ multiplex PCR; TCRdb stores in-frame clones only, minus some. The repertoire includes approximately 85,000 clones, around 87% of them detected once, and about 3% sits in the top ten. This chain uses TRBV6-5 with TRBJ1-1; no reliable D call. The receptor's source is a woman in her 50s with active or convalescent COVID-19. Sequences were obtained from peripheral blood. CDR3 sequence (DNA): TGTGCCAGCAGTCAGACATTCATGAACACTGAAGCTTTCTTT. Its translation is CASSQTFMNTEAFF.